These 9 T cell receptor beta chains originate from one sample sequenced in a study of T-cell memory formation after mild COVID-19 (dated by TCRdb to the early 2020s). The library was prepared using 5' RACE. Sequencing used an Illumina NovaSeq 6000. In-frame beta chains were kept once TCRdb had trimmed the public reads at Q25 with fastp and called clones with MiXCR. Each entry merges the rows of one CDR3 protein and shows their most common DNA and genes. Within this sample are more than 200,000 distinct CDR3 sequences, with approximately 16% of them counted one time only. The ten largest clones capture 3.5% of the sample. Sample: PBMCs or a T cell subset sorted from them (not recorded which). All receptors derive from a man younger than 35 who had mild COVID-19 (a few samples of this study predate the infection). The sample titles of this study are shuffled in the database, so cell type and time point are left out; the donor was told from shared clones.

This sequence joins TRBV9 and TRBJ2-5; tentative D call: TRBD2 (7 bases). Germline V gene lookup returns CDR1 SGDLS and CDR2 YYNGEE. Trimming shortened V by 4 bases and J by 5 bases, and 15 bases separated the two germline ends. CDR3 length: 14 amino acids. This CDR3 reads CASSLGGGYETQYF. Written as DNA, the CDR3 is TGTGCCAGCAGCCTTGGGGGGGGCTATGAGACCCAGTACTTC.

The CDR3 here is CASSLWSDRGEAFF. CDR3 nucleotides: TGTGCCAGCAGTTTATGGAGCGACAGGGGAGAAGCTTTCTTT. The chain is built from TRBV27 and TRBJ1-1; TRBD1 matches 8 bases. Germline V gene data show CDR1 as MNHEY and CDR2 as SMNVEV (reference sequence). The CDR3 spans 14 residues. V was pared by 1 base and J by 8 bases, with 6 bases of the junction left unmatched.

The J gene is TRBJ1-5, the V gene TRBV20-1; D possibly corresponds to TRBD1 (6 bases). The length of the CDR3 is 13 residues. The germline V gene encodes CDR1 DFQATT and CDR2 SNEGSKA (reference sequence). The CDR3 here is CGIQGDGNQPQHF. The CDR3 DNA follows: TGCGGGATACAGGGAGACGGCAATCAGCCCCAGCATTTT.

This clonotype has just a few counts. CDR3 DNA sequence: TGCGCCAGCAGCATCGGACAGGCCGCTGGAAACACCATATATTTT. As protein: CASSIGQAAGNTIYF. The gene calls are TRBV5-1 and TRBJ1-3; 7 positions match TRBD1. Germline V gene lookup returns CDR1 SGHRS and CDR2 YFSETQ. CDR3 length: 15 residues. The V segment lost 4 bases and the J segment 2 bases; nucleotides outside the gene matches: 6.

J is TRBJ2-3 and V is TRBV5-4; possible D gene TRBD2, 6 bases. This CDR3 contains 17 residues. With 1 base removed from V and 6 bases from J, the gap between germline ends came to 21 bases. CDR1 and CDR2 (germline): SGHNT, YYREEE (reference sequence). CDR3 region: CASSLQVQAARGDTQYF. The CDR3 DNA sequence: TGTGCCAGCAGCTTGCAAGTTCAAGCGGCACGGGGGGATACGCAGTATTTT.

The chain links TRBV6-5 to TRBJ1-2, with D tentatively TRBD1 (6 bases). V lost 6 bases, J lost 10 bases, and 18 bases lay in between. CDR1 is MNHEY, CDR2 SVGAGI, per germline. This CDR3 is 13 amino acids long. The CDR3 DNA follows: TGTGCCAGCAGGGCCCGGGGGGCCGTGGTCTACACCTTC. Translation gives CASRARGAVVYTF.

The chain is built from TRBV7-2 and TRBJ1-4, with D unclear. The CDR3 loop spans 13 amino acids. Per the germline V gene, CDR1 is SGHTA and CDR2 is FQGNSA. V gave up 4 bases and J gave up 5 bases, with 8 bases separating them. The CDR3 sequence: CASSSDRNEKLFF. The CDR3, as DNA: TGTGCCAGCAGCTCGGACCGAAATGAAAAACTGTTTTTT.

The V and J genes are TRBV12-3 or TRBV12-4 and TRBJ1-1; 9 bases match TRBD1. The junction had 5 bases not matched to a gene; V was cut back by 8 bases and J by 10 bases. CDR3 length: 11 amino acids. The CDR3 loop is CASHTGGRAFF. CDR3 sequence (DNA): TGTGCCAGCCACACAGGGGGCAGAGCTTTCTTT.

The rearrangement joins TRBV11-3 to TRBJ2-1, with 11 positions matching TRBD1. CDR1 SGHNT and CDR2 YENEEA come from the germline V gene. The CDR3 is 15 amino acids. V gave up 5 bases and J gave up 2 bases; unmatched junction bases: 2. The CDR3 region has the DNA TGTGCCAGCAGCCCGGACAGGGGGCCCTACAATGAGCAGTTCTTC. As protein: CASSPDRGPYNEQFF.